Shown below are 10 T cell receptor beta chains from a single sample sequenced in a study of naive and memory T cell subsets. Two oligonucleotides, mixed equimolar, formed the beta constant-region primer covering TRBC1 and TRBC2. TCRdb independently ran MiXCR on the UMI-ligation and nested PCR reads; one entry per CDR3 protein. The data contain roughly 40,000 distinct CDR3 sequences, about 14% of them singletons. Source material: effector memory CD4+ T cells from blood. The subset: effector memory, CD45RA- CD27-. These receptors were collected from a human donor in good health.

This clonotype was detected only a few times. CDR3 residues: CATSPAVDTQYF. CDR3 in DNA: TGTGCCACCAGCCCCGCGGTAGATACGCAGTATTTT. The chain has TRBV15 and TRBJ2-3; no firm D call. In germline, CDR1 is LNHNV, CDR2 YYDKDF (reference sequence). There are 12 residues in the CDR3. The V end was cut by 5 bases, the J end by 5 bases, with 8 bases between.

The CDR3 loop is CASSPIGAQKEQYF. Here the CDR3 DNA reads TGTGCCAGCAGCCCCATTGGGGCCCAGAAGGAGCAGTACTTC. The V gene is TRBV7-9, the J gene TRBJ2-7; D perhaps matches TRBD1 (5 bases). The length of the CDR3 is 14 residues. CDR1 and CDR2 (germline): SEHNR, FQNEAQ (reference sequence). V lost 5 bases and J lost 7, with 18 bases in between.

The chain recombines TRBV19 with TRBJ1-5; D is undetermined. The length of the CDR3 is 12 residues. With 7 bases removed from V and 2 bases from J, the gap between germline ends came to 6 bases. Germline CDR1 LNHDA, CDR2 SQIVND (reference sequence). The CDR3 DNA follows: TGTGCCAGTACCAAGGGCAATCAGCCCCAGCATTTT. It is translated as CASTKGNQPQHF.

This clonotype was detected a few times. V and J are TRBV2 and TRBJ1-2, with TRBD1 matching 8 bases. This CDR3 region has 14 residues. J gave up 6 bases and V 6 bases, and 9 bases lay outside the gene matches. Germline CDR1 and CDR2: SNHLY and FYNNEI. CDR3 nucleotide sequence: TGTGCCAGCAGCGAACGTCAGGGGGCACATGGCTACACCTTC. This encodes CASSERQGAHGYTF.

This clonotype came up many times. Being one base from a much bigger clone, this may be a read error. The CDR3 DNA sequence: TGCGCCAGCAGCTTGTCAGCCTCTTACAATGAGCAGTTCTTC. Translation: CASSLSASYNEQFF. The V call is TRBV5-1, the J call TRBJ2-1; D uncertain. From germline, CDR1 is SGHRS and CDR2 YFSETQ. The V end was cut by 1 base, the J end by 4 bases, with 9 bases between. The CDR3 runs 14 residues. Supplemented by reference TRBV5-1 and TRBJ2-1, the full variable domain reads KAGVTQTPRYLIKTRGQQVTLSCSPISGHRSVSWYQQTPGQGLQFLFEYFSETQRNKGNFPGRFSGRQFSNSRSEMNVSTLELGDSALYLCASSLSASYNEQFFGPGTRLTVL.

The chain has TRBV5-1 and TRBJ2-2, with D hard to call. Germline loops: CDR1 SGHRS, CDR2 YFSETQ. V lost 1 base and J 5 bases, leaving 9 bases between the germline ends. CDR3 length: 14 amino acids. CDR3: CASSLLVKTGELFF. Here the CDR3 DNA reads TGCGCCAGCAGCTTGTTGGTGAAAACCGGGGAGCTGTTTTTT.

This clonotype was seen a few times. The chain carries TRBV20-1 and TRBJ1-1; 7 bases align to TRBD1. This CDR3 comprises 15 residues. Trimming cost V 4 bases and J 1 base; bases outside gene matches: 9. Germline assignment: CDR1 DFQATT and CDR2 SNEGSKA (reference sequence). The CDR3 loop reads CSAKPRGWENTEAFF. In DNA form, the CDR3 reads TGCAGTGCTAAACCCAGGGGGTGGGAGAACACTGAAGCTTTCTTT.

This clonotype was seen ten or more times. The chain links TRBV5-4 to TRBJ2-1, with TRBD1 matching 7 bases. Trimming cost V 2 bases and J 2 bases; bases outside gene matches: 7. Germline V gives CDR1 SGHNT, CDR2 YYREEE (reference sequence). The CDR3 consists of 16 residues. CDR3 loop: CASSFDRAQTYNEQFF. As DNA, the CDR3 is TGTGCCAGCAGCTTTGACAGGGCCCAGACCTACAATGAGCAGTTCTTC.

This clonotype has just a few counts. The gene calls are TRBV20-1 and TRBJ2-1, with D perhaps matching TRBD2 (6 bases). The V gene's germline CDR1 is DFQATT and CDR2 SNEGSKA (reference sequence). Trimming removed 6 bases from V and 9 bases from J, with 9 bases in between. This CDR3 has 10 amino acids. The CDR3, as DNA: TGCAGTGCCAGGAGGGTTGAGCAGTTCTTC. It yields the protein CSARRVEQFF.

The V call is TRBV30, the J call TRBJ1-3; D ambiguous. Germline-derived CDR1 and CDR2 are GTSNPN and SVGIG (reference sequence). This CDR3 contains 14 residues. Trimming shortened V by 5 bases and J by 1 base, and 12 bases separated the two germline ends. The CDR3: CAWGVGNSGNTIYF. The CDR3 nucleotides are TGTGCCTGGGGGGTGGGGAATTCTGGAAACACCATATATTTT.